What follows is one T cell receptor beta chain and its context. Per the study methods: Reference gene primer amplification in the assay estimated nucleated cell counts. Only in-frame clones appear in the TCRdb table, and some are missing; sequencing was by immunoSEQ multiplex PCR. That table furnishes V, J and clone size, whereas the DNA furnished D and trimming. The sample lists around 150,000 clones, over 60% occurring once. These data come from a study of blood T cell repertoires in COVID-19. Study details: Samples came from the United States, Italy and Spain, spanning acute and convalescent COVID-19. PBMCs, B-cell-depleted T cells, or T cells provided the cDNA or gDNA that made up the material.

This CDR3 spans 17 amino acids. Germline CDR1 and CDR2: SGHNT and YYREEE (reference sequence). After removal of 0 bases from V and 3 bases from J, the junction contained 8 bases not matched to a gene. This chain links TRBV5-4 with TRBJ2-1; 8 nucleotides line up with TRBD1. The receptor was derived from a woman over 75 with active or convalescent COVID-19. Sequencing used peripheral blood. CDR3 in amino acids: CASSLDRATGVYNEQFF. CDR3 coding DNA: TGTGCCAGCAGCTTGGATAGAGCGACAGGGGTCTACAATGAGCAGTTCTTC.